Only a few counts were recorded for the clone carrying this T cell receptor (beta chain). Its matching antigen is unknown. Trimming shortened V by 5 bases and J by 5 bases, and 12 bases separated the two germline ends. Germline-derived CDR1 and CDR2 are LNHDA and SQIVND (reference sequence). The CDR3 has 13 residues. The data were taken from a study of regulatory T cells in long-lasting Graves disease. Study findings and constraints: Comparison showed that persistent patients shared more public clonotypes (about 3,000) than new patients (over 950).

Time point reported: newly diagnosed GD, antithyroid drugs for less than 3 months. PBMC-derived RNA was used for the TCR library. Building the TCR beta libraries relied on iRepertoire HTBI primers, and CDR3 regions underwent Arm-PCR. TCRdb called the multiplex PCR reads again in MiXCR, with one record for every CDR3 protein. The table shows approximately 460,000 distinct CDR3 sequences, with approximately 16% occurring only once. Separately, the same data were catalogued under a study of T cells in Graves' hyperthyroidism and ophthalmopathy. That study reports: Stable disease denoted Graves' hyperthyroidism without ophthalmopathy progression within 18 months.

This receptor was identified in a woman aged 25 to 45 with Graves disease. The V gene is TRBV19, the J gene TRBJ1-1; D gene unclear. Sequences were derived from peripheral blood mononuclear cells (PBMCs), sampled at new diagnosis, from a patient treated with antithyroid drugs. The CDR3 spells CASSGSGGTEAFF. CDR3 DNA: TGTGCCAGTAGTGGGTCCGGCGGGACTGAAGCTTTCTTT.